Sequencing of this TCR beta chain was carried out in a study of T cell responses to AZD1222 COVID-19 vaccine. Overall study findings and caveats: Females outnumbered males among donors, who were mostly white British; clonal diversity was possibly underestimated.

Measured with immunoSEQ multiplex PCR; TCRdb has only the in-frame clones, and not every one. The sample records about 83,000 clones, 80% to 90% being singletons. Comments on this clone: The antigen is not known.

Trimming took off 8 bases at V and 1 base at J, with 6 bases between the two ends. This CDR3 region has 12 residues. The germline gives CDR1 MGHDK, CDR2 SYGVNS. The receptor comes from an adult who received the AZD1222 COVID-19 vaccine. The input for sequencing was peripheral blood, taken 28 days after the second AZD1222 dose. V is TRBV25-1 and J is TRBJ1-3; D gene unclear. The CDR3: CASSASGNTIYF. CDR3 bases: TGTGCCAGCTCTGCTTCTGGAAACACCATATATTTT. The full variable domain, with the rest looked up from reference TRBV25-1 and TRBJ1-3, is EADIYQTPRYLVIGTGKKITLECSQTMGHDKMYWYQQDPGMELHLIHYSYGVNSTEKGDLSSESTVSRIRTEHFPLTLESARPSHTSQYLCASSASGNTIYFGEGSWLTVV.